A selection of T cell receptor beta chains follows, all from one sample in a study of T cells expressing NK-cell markers. TCRdb reanalyzed the 5' RACE reads, giving one entry per CDR3 protein sequence and no DNA. The specimen's table records 350,000 to 400,000 distinct CDR3 sequences. Sequencing was done on a sample of blood T cells: a sorted CD56 or NKG2C T cell subset, CD4+ or CD8+ T cells, or bulk PBMC T cells (not recorded which). All receptors come from a woman aged 45-59 years in good health. Both conserved end residues are part of each CDR3.

length,V,J,CDR3
14,TRBV5-4,TRBJ1-5,CASSKGPNNQPQHF
15,TRBV7-9,TRBJ1-1,CASSLEGVMNTEAFF
16,TRBV11-2,TRBJ2-3,CASSLGPSSRTDTQYF
16,TRBV12-3/TRBV12-4,TRBJ1-1,CASSPGGPVMVTEAFF
17,TRBV19,TRBJ2-1,CASSIDFSKRGHNEQFF
15,TRBV5-1,TRBJ2-5,CASSPRAGNRETQYF
17,TRBV12-3/TRBV12-4,TRBJ1-5,CASSSRGRGGSNQPQHF
17,TRBV12-3/TRBV12-4,TRBJ2-2,CASRPRGGMANTGELFF
14,TRBV9,TRBJ1-5,CASSAGRINQPQHF
16,TRBV4-2,TRBJ1-1,CASSSSPGQSTTEAFF
12,TRBV29-1,TRBJ2-3,CSVATSTDTQYF
13,TRBV11-2,TRBJ1-4,CASSFNENEKLFF
14,TRBV20-1,TRBJ2-1,CSARGEDPYNEQFF
16,TRBV5-1,TRBJ2-2,CASSGGQGASPGELFF
17,TRBV6-2/TRBV6-3,TRBJ2-1,CASSYSWADTTYNEQFF
14,TRBV2,TRBJ2-4,CASLISKAKNIQYF
11,TRBV20-1,TRBJ1-2,CSARDRVGYTF
15,TRBV4-1,TRBJ2-7,CASSQDDRLGDEQYF
16,TRBV6-6,TRBJ2-2,CASSYRVVTNTGELFF
17,TRBV3-1,TRBJ2-3,CASSQDFRAGGTDTQYF
13,TRBV27,TRBJ2-1,CASSLAPGLGAFF
13,TRBV5-6,TRBJ2-4,CASSYMGENIQYF
16,TRBV5-1,TRBJ2-3,CASSLSTGSGTDTQYF
11,TRBV29-1,TRBJ1-2,CSVTGGYGYTF
14,TRBV7-6,TRBJ2-1,CASSLVAGGGEQFF
14,TRBV6-1,TRBJ2-1,CASSESVTMVDRFF
14,TRBV12-3/TRBV12-4,TRBJ2-7,CASSTGTGVGEQYF
17,TRBV6-6,TRBJ2-1,CASIHPRGPRWDNEQFF
14,TRBV20-1,TRBJ2-5,CSARSSGVLETQYF
15,TRBV20-1,TRBJ2-7,CSARDGNRGSYEQYF
14,TRBV7-8,TRBJ2-7,CASSSPRDNYEQYF
16,TRBV6-6,TRBJ2-1,CASSLTSGSRNNEQFF
16,TRBV27,TRBJ2-3,CASSTLRLAGPDTQYF
14,TRBV14,TRBJ2-4,CASSHRSDRNIQYF
15,TRBV12-3/TRBV12-4,TRBJ1-1,CASSFGQLMNTEAFF
13,TRBV20-1,TRBJ2-1,CSASWDLYNEQFF
13,TRBV18,TRBJ1-3,CASSLKGGNTIYF
14,TRBV20-1,TRBJ2-1,CSARGQGKNNEQFF
19,TRBV12-3/TRBV12-4,TRBJ2-1,CASSLPGLAGGPVTNEQFF
13,TRBV19,TRBJ1-2,CASNPTTSYGYTF
15,TRBV12-3/TRBV12-4,TRBJ2-1,CASSLGTSGSNEQFF
14,TRBV9,TRBJ2-1,CASSVGPIRNEQFF
13,TRBV3-1,TRBJ2-7,CASSQDAYYEQYF
15,TRBV5-1,TRBJ2-1,CASNPAGDSYNEQFF
13,TRBV29-1,TRBJ2-1,CSVDNLALDEQFF
16,TRBV18,TRBJ1-4,CASSPIQGRVVEKLFF
15,TRBV11-2,TRBJ2-1,CASSFWAGEDNEQFF
14,TRBV7-6,TRBJ2-3,CASSLSQGRDTQYF
16,TRBV4-1,TRBJ2-2,CASSQSGGTSSAELFF